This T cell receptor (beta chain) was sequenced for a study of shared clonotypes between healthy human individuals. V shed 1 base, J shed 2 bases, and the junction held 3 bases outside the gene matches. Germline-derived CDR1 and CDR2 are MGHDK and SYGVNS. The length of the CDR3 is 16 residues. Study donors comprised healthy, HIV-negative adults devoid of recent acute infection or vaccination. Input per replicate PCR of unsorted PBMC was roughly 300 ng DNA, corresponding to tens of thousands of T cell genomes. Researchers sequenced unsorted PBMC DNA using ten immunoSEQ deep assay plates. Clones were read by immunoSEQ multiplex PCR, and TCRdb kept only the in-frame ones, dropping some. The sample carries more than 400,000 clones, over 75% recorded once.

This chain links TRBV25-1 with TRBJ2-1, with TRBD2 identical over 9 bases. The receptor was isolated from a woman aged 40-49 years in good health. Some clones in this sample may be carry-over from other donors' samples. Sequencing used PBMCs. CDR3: CASSESSSGTYNEQFF. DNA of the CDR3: TGTGCCAGCAGTGAATCTTCTAGCGGGACCTACAATGAGCAGTTCTTC.